The 23 T cell receptor beta chains below were found in one sample sequenced in a study of blood T cell repertoires in COVID-19. Profiling relied on immunoSEQ multiplex PCR, and the TCRdb table lists in-frame clones only, not all of them. This sample has hundreds of thousands of clones, with 75% to 90% found just once. The sample comprised PBMCs or T cells enriched from blood (not recorded which). Receptors originate from a woman aged 25 to 39 who had been exposed to COVID-19.

The gene calls are TRBV11-2 and TRBJ1-2, with D possibly being TRBD1 (5 bases). CDR1 is SGHAT and CDR2 is FQNNGV in the germline V gene. V lost 3 bases, J lost 8 bases, and 13 bases lay in between. This CDR3 has 13 amino acids. CDR3 bases: TGTGCCAGCAGCTTCGCCGGGGAGGGGGGCTACACCTTC. Amino acids: CASSFAGEGGYTF.

The sample holds a few counts of this clone. The J gene is TRBJ2-6, the V gene TRBV5-6; 7 bases match TRBD1. The CDR3 is made up of 17 amino acids. With 4 bases clipped from V and 2 bases from J, the junction kept 9 bases outside the gene matches. Germline CDR1 SGHDT, CDR2 YYEEEE. The CDR3, as DNA: TGTGCCAGCAGCCCAACGGTAGGGGGCACTGGGGCCAACGTCCTGACTTTC. This gives the protein CASSPTVGGTGANVLTF.

The chain links TRBV4-1 to TRBJ2-2, with 10 positions matching TRBD1. Germline lookup yields CDR1 MGHRA and CDR2 YSYEKL. The J segment lost 6 bases and the V segment lost 4 bases, leaving 5 bases of the junction unmatched. CDR3 length: 15 amino acids. CDR3 in DNA: TGCGCCAGCAGCCCGGGACAGGGGAGGGCCGGGGAGCTGTTTTTT. It codes for CASSPGQGRAGELFF.

The chain combines TRBV7-9 with TRBJ2-5; 10 bases match TRBD2. The CDR3 consists of 17 residues. V shed 1 base and J 2 bases; nucleotides not matched to a gene: 7. CDR1 is SEHNR, CDR2 FQNEAQ, per germline (reference sequence). CDR3 nucleotide sequence: TGTGCCAGCAGCTTAGGGCGGTCTAGCGGGGGACAAGAGACCCAGTACTTC. The encoded protein is CASSLGRSSGGQETQYF.

The count of this clone is one. Different DNA sequences within this sample yield the same CDR3. The chain uses TRBV7-9 and TRBJ1-4, with TRBD1 as a possible D gene (5 bases). V dropped 5 bases and J dropped 3 bases, with 16 bases sitting between them. Germline-derived CDR1 and CDR2 are SEHNR and FQNEAQ (reference sequence). The CDR3 sequence is 16 residues long. In DNA, the CDR3 is TGTGCCAGCAGCCCTCCCGGGGGACGGTCTAATGAAAAACTGTTTTTT. It encodes CASSPPGGRSNEKLFF.

The gene calls are TRBV28 and TRBJ1-5, with D maybe TRBD1 (6 bases). Germline V gene lookup returns CDR1 MDHEN and CDR2 SYDVKM. This CDR3 is 13 amino acids long. Trimming left V 4 bases short and J 4 bases short, with 8 bases between. As DNA, the CDR3 is TGTGCCAGCAGTTGGGGGCAGAATCAGCCCCAGCATTTT. It encodes CASSWGQNQPQHF.

The chain carries TRBV19 and TRBJ1-2, with TRBD1 identical over 10 bases. The CDR3 is 14 amino acids. Unmatched junction bases numbered 4, after V lost 5 bases and J lost 4 bases. Looked up from germline, CDR1 is LNHDA and CDR2 is SQIVND (reference sequence). The DNA of the CDR3 is TGTGCCAGTAGTCGCCGGGACAGGGGCTATGGCTACACCTTC. This encodes CASSRRDRGYGYTF. The whole variable domain, remainder taken from reference TRBV19 and TRBJ1-2, is DGGITQSPKYLFRKEGQNVTLSCEQNLNHDAMYWYRQDPGQGLRLIYYSQIVNDFQKGDIAEGYSVSREKKESFPLTVTSAQKNPTAFYLCASSRRDRGYGYTFGSGTRLTVV.

The chain couples TRBV15 to TRBJ1-2; D unresolved. V lost 9 bases and J 3 bases, leaving 17 bases between the germline ends. This CDR3 comprises 14 residues. Germline-derived CDR1 and CDR2 are LNHNV and YYDKDF (reference sequence). The CDR3: CATTKPGSDYGYTF. CDR3 in DNA: TGTGCCACTACCAAACCGGGGTCCGACTATGGCTACACCTTC.

The V gene is TRBV27, the J gene TRBJ1-2; 7 bases map to TRBD1. In germline, CDR1 is MNHEY, CDR2 SMNVEV (reference sequence). CDR3 length: 15 residues. With 6 bases clipped from V and 0 bases from J, the junction kept 7 bases outside the gene matches. The DNA for the CDR3 is TGTGCCAGCAGGCTGACAGGGAGCCCTAACTATGGCTACACCTTC. Protein product: CASRLTGSPNYGYTF.

This clone was counted once. V is TRBV13 and J is TRBJ1-3, with 7 bases aligning to TRBD1. The germline V gene encodes CDR1 PRHDT and CDR2 FYEKMQ (reference sequence). Losses at the gene ends were 2 bases for V and 7 bases for J; bases not matched to a gene: 8. This CDR3 spans 15 amino acids. Here the CDR3 reads CASSLKGRQGNTIYF. CDR3 nucleotides: TGTGCCAGCAGCTTAAAGGGTCGACAGGGTAACACCATATATTTT.

The V call is TRBV18, the J call TRBJ2-5; TRBD2 agrees at 14 bases. The CDR3 runs 17 residues. Germline CDR1 and CDR2: KGHSH and LQKENI. V lost 3 bases to trimming and J lost 1 base; unmatched junction nucleotides: 4. CDR3 sequence reads: CASSPRLAGGIQETQYF. In DNA, the CDR3 is TGTGCCAGCTCACCTCGACTAGCGGGGGGGATCCAAGAGACCCAGTACTTC.

The chain joins TRBV18 to TRBJ2-1, with 12 bases lining up with TRBD1. V was clipped by 4 bases and J by 8 bases; unmatched bases: 9. This CDR3 has 16 amino acids. From germline, CDR1 is KGHSH and CDR2 LQKENI. The CDR3 nucleotides read TGTGCCAGCTCACGATCGGGACAGGGGGCTTGGGATGAGCAGTTCTTC. Residues: CASSRSGQGAWDEQFF.

The chain is built from TRBV9 and TRBJ1-5, with a tentative D call TRBD1 (5 bases). V lost 0 bases, J lost 8 bases, and 15 bases lay in between. This CDR3 region has 15 residues. Per the germline V gene, CDR1 is SGDLS and CDR2 is YYNGEE. This CDR3 is CASSVEDSVAEPQHF. Written as DNA, the CDR3 is TGTGCCAGCAGCGTAGAAGACAGCGTGGCGGAGCCCCAGCATTTT.

The chain recombines TRBV4-2 with TRBJ1-2; D is ambiguous. The CDR3 loop spans 12 amino acids. CDR1 and CDR2 (germline): LGHNA, YNFKEQ. Trimming took off 3 bases at V and 2 bases at J, with 4 bases between the two ends. CDR3 DNA sequence: TGTGCCAGCAGCCAGGAGAACTATGGCTACACCTTC. Its protein product is CASSQENYGYTF.

This rearrangement joins TRBV3-1 (or the pseudogene TRBV3-2) to TRBJ2-3; D may be TRBD1 (5 bases). The CDR3 runs 15 residues. CDR1 LGHDT and CDR2 YNNKEL come from the germline V gene (reference sequence). Between the trimmed V and J ends, which lost 1 base and 2 bases, there was a span of 10 bases. The CDR3 nucleotides are TGTGCCAGCAGCCAAGGGAGACAGTCCACAGATACGCAGTATTTT. It specifies CASSQGRQSTDTQYF.

This clone was counted once. The sample contains more than one DNA sequence encoding this CDR3. The chain links TRBV5-4 to TRBJ1-4, with 8 bases aligning to TRBD1. CDR1 is SGHNT, CDR2 YYREEE, per germline (reference sequence). The CDR3 runs 14 residues. After removal of 4 bases from V and 8 bases from J, the junction contained 7 bases not matched to a gene. As DNA, the CDR3 is TGTGCCAGCAGCCCGGACAGGGTGGACGAAAAACTGTTTTTT. Its protein product is CASSPDRVDEKLFF. Full variable domain (remainder filled in from reference TRBV5-4 and TRBJ1-4): ETGVTQSPTHLIKTRGQQVTLRCSSQSGHNTVSWYQQALGQGPQFIFQYYREEENGRGNFPPRFSGLQFPNYSSELNVNALELDDSALYLCASSPDRVDEKLFFGSGTQLSVL.

The CDR3 spells CASSQAAGQGNGYTF. The CDR3 coding sequence is TGCGCCAGCAGCCAAGCCGCGGGACAGGGAAATGGCTACACCTTC. V is TRBV4-1 and J is TRBJ1-2; 9 bases match TRBD1. The germline CDR1 and CDR2 sequences are MGHRA and YSYEKL. J gave up 6 bases and V 1 base, and 6 bases lay outside the gene matches. The CDR3 is 15 amino acids.

The chain couples TRBV5-1 to TRBJ2-2; 7 bases fit TRBD2. CDR3 length equals 14 residues. CDR1 SGHRS and CDR2 YFSETQ come from the germline V gene. Germline trimming cut 7 bases from V and 6 bases from J; bases unmatched to any gene: 9. In nucleotides, the CDR3 is TGCGCCAGCGACCCCAGCGGGATGGCCGGGGAGCTGTTTTTT. Residues: CASDPSGMAGELFF.

CDR3 loop: CASSPEDRGGYGYTF. The DNA of the CDR3 is TGTGCCAGCTCACCGGAGGACAGGGGCGGCTATGGCTACACCTTC. The rearrangement joins TRBV18 to TRBJ1-2; 9 bases line up with TRBD1. Germline V CDR1 and CDR2: KGHSH, LQKENI. The CDR3 loop spans 15 amino acids. J gave up 4 bases and V 3 bases, and 6 bases lay outside the gene matches.

This clone was seen just once. This chain joins TRBV5-1 and TRBJ1-3; D is unclear. Germline loops: CDR1 SGHRS, CDR2 YFSETQ. The V end lost 7 bases, the J end lost 0 bases, and 8 bases lay between the germline ends. CDR3 length equals 13 residues. The CDR3 DNA reads as TGCGCCAGCTCGAGGGACTCTGGAAACACCATATATTTT. It encodes CASSRDSGNTIYF.

The chain employs TRBV7-9 and TRBJ1-6; TRBD1 matches at 8 bases. Trimming at V came to 1 base and at J to 7 bases, leaving 3 bases not matched to a gene. The CDR3 is 15 amino acids. Germline CDR1 is SEHNR and CDR2 is FQNEAQ (reference sequence). The CDR3 region has the DNA TGTGCCAGCAGCTTAGAACAGGGGGGCAATTCACCCCTCCACTTT. Translated, it gives CASSLEQGGNSPLHF.

In its sample, this clone was seen a few times. The chain couples TRBV29-1 to TRBJ1-2; D unresolved. Trimming cost V 7 bases and J 8 bases, with 17 bases left between them. Germline CDR1 reads SQVTM; CDR2 reads ANQGSEA. This CDR3 region has 12 residues. In nucleotides, the CDR3 is TGCAGCGGAGCCAACGAGGCCCGGGGCTACACCTTC. Residues: CSGANEARGYTF.

In this sample, this clone turned up a few times. The chain uses TRBV5-4 and TRBJ2-3; TRBD2 matches at 11 bases. Per the germline V gene, CDR1 is SGHNT and CDR2 is YYREEE (reference sequence). Trimming cost V 9 bases and J 2 bases; bases outside gene matches: 11. This CDR3 is built from 16 residues. The CDR3 spells CATRPGTSGNTDTQYF. CDR3 DNA: TGTGCCACCCGACCGGGGACTAGCGGAAACACAGATACGCAGTATTTT. Supplemented by reference TRBV5-4 and TRBJ2-3, the full variable domain reads ETGVTQSPTHLIKTRGQQVTLRCSSQSGHNTVSWYQQALGQGPQFIFQYYREEENGRGNFPPRFSGLQFPNYSSELNVNALELDDSALYLCATRPGTSGNTDTQYFGPGTRLTVL.